What follows are 24 T cell receptor beta chains derived from one specimen sequenced in a study of T cells after yellow fever vaccination. From the 5' RACE reads, TCRdb called clonotypes with MiXCR, one entry per CDR3 protein. The repertoire holds hundreds of thousands of distinct CDR3 sequences, 6.2% seen once, with around 16% in the top ten. Here the sequenced sample was PBMCs, taken 5 days after the yellow fever booster vaccination. These receptor sequences come from a man aged 30-40 years who received the YFV17D yellow fever vaccine.

The genes are TRBV2 and TRBJ1-5; 8 positions agree with TRBD1. Germline lookup yields CDR1 SNHLY and CDR2 FYNNEI. This CDR3 has 16 residues. V dropped 7 bases and J dropped 5; count of bases not matched to a gene: 13. Here the CDR3 reads CASTPVRTGWYQPQHF. CDR3 bases: TGTGCCAGCACCCCGGTCCGGACAGGGTGGTATCAGCCCCAGCATTTT.

This chain uses TRBV5-6 with TRBJ2-1; possibly TRBD1 for D (6 bases). Trimming shortened V by 4 bases and J by 6 bases, and 11 bases separated the two germline ends. The CDR3 extends over 13 amino acids. CDR1 is SGHDT, CDR2 YYEEEE, per germline. DNA of the CDR3: TGTGCCAGCAGCATCGGACAGCTCAATGAGCAGTTCTTC. This codes for CASSIGQLNEQFF.

The rearrangement joins TRBV18 to TRBJ2-1; 7 positions match TRBD1. Losses at the gene ends were 6 bases for V and 1 base for J; bases not matched to a gene: 9. This CDR3 spans 16 amino acids. From germline, CDR1 is KGHSH and CDR2 LQKENI. CDR3 DNA: TGTGCCAGCTCCCCCGCCCGACAGGGATCCTACAATGAGCAGTTCTTC. Amino acids: CASSPARQGSYNEQFF.

The V call is TRBV20-1, the J call TRBJ2-5; 7 nucleotides match TRBD2. Germline values: CDR1 DFQATT, CDR2 SNEGSKA (reference sequence). After removal of 3 bases from V and 5 bases from J, the junction contained 6 bases not matched to a gene. The CDR3 length is 13 residues. CDR3 loop: CSASPQAGETQYF. The CDR3 DNA is TGCAGTGCTAGCCCCCAAGCGGGGGAGACCCAGTACTTC.

The chain couples TRBV6-2 or TRBV6-3 to TRBJ2-1, with D uncertain. The CDR3 consists of 14 residues. The ends were cut back, 4 bases at V and 9 bases at J, with 16 bases in the middle. Germline assignment: CDR1 MNHEY and CDR2 SVGEGT. CDR3: CASSSPFLVGEQFF. CDR3 nucleotide sequence: TGTGCCAGCAGTTCCCCTTTCCTAGTAGGTGAGCAGTTCTTC.

The V gene is TRBV7-2, the J gene TRBJ2-5; 10 bases are a match to TRBD2. This CDR3 has 17 residues. Germline V gives CDR1 SGHTA, CDR2 FQGNSA. Germline trimming cut 5 bases from V and 2 bases from J; bases unmatched to any gene: 11. DNA of the CDR3: TGTGCCAGCAGCACCCGAGGGACTAGCGTGGGACAAGAGACCCAGTACTTC. Encoded protein: CASSTRGTSVGQETQYF.

V and J are TRBV5-1 and TRBJ2-5, with 7 bases fitting TRBD1. Germline V gene data show CDR1 as SGHRS and CDR2 as YFSETQ. There are 15 residues in the CDR3. J was trimmed by 2 bases and V by 4 bases; bases with no gene match: 8. CDR3: CASSPGQLRQETQYF. CDR3 in DNA: TGCGCCAGCAGCCCGGGACAGCTCCGGCAAGAGACCCAGTACTTC. The full variable domain, in which reference TRBV5-1 and TRBJ2-5 provide the parts outside the CDR3, is KAGVTQTPRYLIKTRGQQVTLSCSPISGHRSVSWYQQTPGQGLQFLFEYFSETQRNKGNFPGRFSGRQFSNSRSEMNVSTLELGDSALYLCASSPGQLRQETQYFGPGTRLLVL.

The rearrangement links TRBV11-2 to TRBJ1-1; D is unclear. Trimming removed 1 base at V and 11 bases at J, with 8 bases between. The germline CDR1 and CDR2 sequences are SGHAT and FQNNGV. The CDR3 has 11 amino acids. DNA of the CDR3: TGTGCCAGCAGCTTAGGGGCCATGGCTTTCTTT. Translation gives CASSLGAMAFF.

This chain joins TRBV7-9 and TRBJ2-5; 9 nucleotides line up with TRBD2. J gave up 1 base and V 3 bases, and 6 bases lay outside the gene matches. CDR3 size: 16 residues. In germline, CDR1 is SEHNR, CDR2 FQNEAQ (reference sequence). The DNA of the CDR3 is TGTGCCAGCAGCTTGGTGGCGGGAGGGCCCCAAGAGACCCAGTACTTC. Its translation: CASSLVAGGPQETQYF.

A few counts support this clonotype. The rearrangement joins TRBV18 to TRBJ1-4, with unresolved D. Between the trimmed V and J ends, which lost 4 bases and 8 bases, there was a span of 11 bases. The CDR3 extends over 13 amino acids. The germline gives CDR1 KGHSH, CDR2 LQKENI. CDR3 loop: CASSRVKEEKLFF. In DNA, the CDR3 is TGTGCCAGCTCACGGGTGAAAGAGGAAAAACTGTTTTTT.

The chain joins TRBV5-1 to TRBJ1-1; D unresolved. Per germline, CDR1 SGHRS and CDR2 YFSETQ. V was clipped by 2 bases and J by 2 bases, with 10 bases between them. CDR3 length: 14 amino acids. The CDR3 sequence: CASSLPYSNTEAFF. The DNA for the CDR3 is TGCGCCAGCAGCTTACCGTACAGCAACACTGAAGCTTTCTTT.

V gene TRBV7-8 combines with J gene TRBJ2-5; possibly TRBD1 for D (6 bases). Trimming cost V 5 bases and J 1 base, with 11 bases left between them. Germline CDR1 SGHVS, CDR2 FQNEAQ. The CDR3 consists of 14 residues. As DNA, the CDR3 is TGTGCCAGCAGCAGCTGGACAGTCCAAGAGACCCAGTACTTC. Protein product: CASSSWTVQETQYF.

This clonotype was counted ten times or more. For the CDR3, the DNA is TGCGCCAGCAGCCAAGTAGGGGGTGACACCTACGAGCAGTACTTC. As protein: CASSQVGGDTYEQYF. The gene calls are TRBV4-3 and TRBJ2-7, with a tentative D call TRBD1 (6 bases). The V and J ends lost 1 base and 2 bases respectively, with 12 bases between them. The CDR3 is 15 residues long. CDR1 and CDR2 (germline): LGHNA, YSLEER.

This clonotype was detected many times. This rearrangement joins TRBV3-1 to TRBJ2-7; D is possibly TRBD1 (5 bases). V lost 2 bases, J lost 0 bases, and 8 bases lay in between. The CDR3 has 14 amino acids. Per the germline V gene, CDR1 is LGHDT and CDR2 is YNNKEL (reference sequence). Here the CDR3 reads CASSQNRISYEQYF. The CDR3 DNA reads TGTGCCAGCAGCCAAAACAGGATCTCCTACGAGCAGTACTTC.

In this sample, this clonotype turned up a few times. This chain joins TRBV19 and TRBJ2-1, with TRBD2 matching 9 bases. The V gene end was trimmed by 8 bases and the J gene end by 3 bases; junction bases not matched to a gene: 8. CDR3 size: 15 residues. Looked up from germline, CDR1 is LNHDA and CDR2 is SQIVND (reference sequence). The CDR3 reads CASGNSGSLYNEQFF. For the CDR3, the DNA is TGTGCCAGTGGAAATAGCGGGAGTCTCTACAATGAGCAGTTCTTC.

In its sample, this clonotype was seen a few times. This sequence joins TRBV13 and TRBJ2-7; 8 positions match TRBD1. The CDR3 runs to 16 residues. V shed 4 bases and J 0 bases; nucleotides not matched to a gene: 8. Looked up from germline, CDR1 is PRHDT and CDR2 is FYEKMQ (reference sequence). CDR3 residues: CASSYVGQDDSYEQYF. CDR3 DNA sequence: TGTGCCAGCAGCTACGTGGGACAGGATGACTCCTACGAGCAGTACTTC.

V and J are TRBV5-1 and TRBJ2-3; TRBD2 agrees at 10 bases. Germline V CDR1 and CDR2: SGHRS, YFSETQ. V was pared by 1 base and J by 3 bases, with 2 bases of the junction left unmatched. The CDR3 covers 15 residues. This CDR3 reads CASSLRGLATDTQYF. The CDR3 DNA follows: TGCGCCAGCAGCTTGAGGGGACTAGCGACAGATACGCAGTATTTT.

This clonotype turned up a few times. The junction does not match germline at one end; this may be a read error. The V gene is TRBV7-9, the J gene TRBJ2-6; TRBD1 aligns across 7 bases. The CDR3 runs to 20 residues. The germline CDR1 and CDR2 sequences are SEHNR and FQNEAQ (reference sequence). The CDR3 loop reads CASRLGARTGSYSGANVLTF. In DNA form, the CDR3 reads TGTGCCAGCAGATTAGGAGCCCGGACAGGATCTTATTCTGGGGCCAACGTCCTGACTTTC.

Many counts were recorded for this clonotype. This chain joins TRBV6-1 and TRBJ2-1; TRBD2 aligns across 7 bases. After removal of 4 bases from V and 2 bases from J, the junction contained 8 bases not matched to a gene. From germline, CDR1 is MNHNS and CDR2 SASEGT. The CDR3 runs to 16 residues. The CDR3 coding sequence is TGTGCCAGCAGTGTCCGCGGGGGACGCACCTACAATGAGCAGTTCTTC. Protein sequence: CASSVRGGRTYNEQFF.

The rearrangement joins TRBV20-1 to TRBJ2-5, with D possibly being TRBD1 (6 bases). V lost 4 bases to trimming and J lost 3 bases, with 9 bases between them. The CDR3 is 12 amino acids. Germline values: CDR1 DFQATT, CDR2 SNEGSKA (reference sequence). The CDR3 protein is CSATTGKETQYF. CDR3 nucleotides: TGCAGTGCTACTACAGGGAAAGAGACCCAGTACTTC.

This clonotype was seen a handful of times. The chain has TRBV6-2 or TRBV6-3 and TRBJ2-1, with D possibly TRBD2 on 5 matching bases. Per germline, CDR1 MNHEY and CDR2 SVGEGT. V lost 0 bases, J lost 6 bases, and 9 bases lay in between. The CDR3 runs 14 residues. The CDR3, as DNA: TGTGCCAGCAGTTACTCGAGGGTTAGCAATGAGCAGTTCTTC. Translating it yields CASSYSRVSNEQFF.

The V call is TRBV4-3, the J call TRBJ2-7, with 10 bases that match TRBD1. The V and J ends lost 4 bases and 3 bases, in that order; junction bases with no gene match: 9. Germline-derived CDR1 and CDR2 are LGHNA and YSLEER. There are 16 residues in the CDR3. CDR3 residues: CASSPGDGQGGYEQYF. CDR3 DNA sequence: TGCGCCAGCAGCCCGGGTGACGGACAGGGGGGCTACGAGCAGTACTTC.

In its sample, this clonotype was seen a few times. The chain recombines TRBV20-1 with TRBJ2-7; a weak D match, TRBD2 (6 bases). CDR1 DFQATT and CDR2 SNEGSKA come from the germline V gene (reference sequence). The CDR3 extends over 12 amino acids. Deletions cut 6 bases from V and 1 base from J, with 10 bases between. Here the CDR3 reads CSASSGSYEQYF. The CDR3 region has the DNA TGCAGTGCGAGTAGCGGTTCCTACGAGCAGTACTTC.

The J gene is TRBJ1-5, the V gene TRBV5-4, with 7 positions matching TRBD1. The CDR3 spans 15 residues. The trim removed 0 bases at V and 6 bases at J, leaving 6 bases unmatched. The germline CDR1 and CDR2 sequences are SGHNT and YYREEE (reference sequence). The CDR3 bases are TGTGCCAGCAGCTTGGACCAGGGGGAAGGTCAGCCCCAGCATTTT. Translating gives CASSLDQGEGQPQHF. Combining the CDR3 with reference TRBV5-4 and TRBJ1-5 gives the whole variable domain ETGVTQSPTHLIKTRGQQVTLRCSSQSGHNTVSWYQQALGQGPQFIFQYYREEENGRGNFPPRFSGLQFPNYSSELNVNALELDDSALYLCASSLDQGEGQPQHFGDGTRLSIL.